This T cell receptor beta chain is from a study of blood T cell repertoires in COVID-19. Looking at the study overall: Spain, Italy and the United States supplied samples that represented acute and convalescent COVID-19. T cells, B-cell-depleted T cells, or PBMCs supplied cDNA or gDNA.

In the original processing: Estimation of nucleated cell counts relied on the amplification of reference gene primers. Sequenced by immunoSEQ multiplex PCR; TCRdb stores in-frame clones only, minus some. V, J and clone size reflect that table, while D and trimming were determined from the DNA. There are about 210,000 clones in the sample; 92% occur only once, and around 1.2% lies in the top ten. This CDR3 spans 14 amino acids. Germline CDR1 SGHRS, CDR2 YFSETQ. The J segment lost 3 bases and the V segment lost 3 bases, leaving 3 bases of the junction unmatched. The sequence was obtained from a man in his thirties or forties with acute or convalescent COVID-19. The genes are TRBV5-1 and TRBJ1-5, with 7 bases that match TRBD1. Sequencing input: peripheral blood. The CDR3 DNA is TGCGCCAGCAGCTCGGGACAGAACAATCAGCCCCAGCATTTT. Protein: CASSSGQNNQPQHF.